The 15 T cell receptor beta chains in this list originate from one sample, sequenced in a study of blood T cell repertoires in COVID-19 (dated by TCRdb to between 2020 and 2021). Preparation of the library involved the immunoSEQ multiplex PCR assay. TCRdb re-hosts the immuneACCESS table, in-frame sequences only. Its copies lack some clones; in the studies checked, an unresolved V gene accounts for under half of them, and the cause for the rest is not known. Recorded for this sample are 120,000 to 150,000 clones; around 82% of them occurred a single time. Around 8% of the sample rests with the top ten. Specimen: peripheral blood. The origin of the receptors is a human donor in a cohort sampled during active COVID-19.

This clone has more than one count but fewer than ten. This rearrangement joins TRBV9 to TRBJ1-6; D not resolved. CDR3 length equals 17 residues. V lost 3 bases, J lost 3 bases, and 16 bases lay in between. Germline CDR1 is SGDLS and CDR2 is YYNGEE. CDR3: CASSARGISLYNSPLHF. CDR3 coding DNA: TGTGCCAGCAGCGCGAGAGGGATAAGTCTCTATAATTCACCCCTCCACTTT.

The V call is TRBV19, the J call TRBJ2-3; maybe TRBD2 (6 bases). Trimming shortened V by 5 bases and J by 4 bases, and 16 bases separated the two germline ends. Per the germline V gene, CDR1 is LNHDA and CDR2 is SQIVND (reference sequence). This CDR3 is built from 15 residues. As DNA, the CDR3 is TGTGCCAGTAGTGTCAACCCTACTAGCCCAGATACGCAGTATTTT. Amino acid sequence: CASSVNPTSPDTQYF. Filled out from reference TRBV19 and TRBJ2-3, the complete variable domain reads DGGITQSPKYLFRKEGQNVTLSCEQNLNHDAMYWYRQDPGQGLRLIYYSQIVNDFQKGDIAEGYSVSREKKESFPLTVTSAQKNPTAFYLCASSVNPTSPDTQYFGPGTRLTVL.

This sequence joins TRBV7-2 and TRBJ2-1; 7 bases match TRBD2. The CDR3 has 16 residues. With 2 bases clipped from V and 1 base from J, the junction kept 5 bases outside the gene matches. The germline gives CDR1 SGHTA, CDR2 FQGNSA. The CDR3 here is CASSLKASGSYNEQFF. In DNA form, the CDR3 reads TGTGCCAGCAGCTTAAAGGCTAGCGGTTCCTACAATGAGCAGTTCTTC.

Notes on this clone: Other DNA sequences in the sample encode the same CDR3. V usage is TRBV5-1 and J usage is TRBJ1-3, with D maybe TRBD1 (6 bases). Trimming removed 5 bases at V and 2 bases at J, with 11 bases between. This CDR3 spans 14 amino acids. From germline, CDR1 is SGHRS and CDR2 YFSETQ. This CDR3 is CASSPEGAGNTIYF. The CDR3, as DNA: TGCGCCAGCAGTCCTGAGGGGGCTGGAAACACCATATATTTT.

The chain has TRBV2 and TRBJ2-7; the D gene is possibly TRBD2 (6 bases). The CDR3 is 16 residues long. V lost 7 bases and J lost 0, with 19 bases in between. Per the germline V gene, CDR1 is SNHLY and CDR2 is FYNNEI. CDR3: CASTHGGQDISYEQYF. In DNA, the CDR3 is TGTGCCAGCACCCACGGAGGGCAGGATATCTCCTACGAGCAGTACTTC.

CDR3 in DNA: TGTGCCAGCAGTTCCCCTCAGGCAGGGGGCGCAGTAAAGGGCTACACCTTC. It translates to CASSSPQAGGAVKGYTF. The chain employs TRBV28 and TRBJ1-2, with 8 bases that match TRBD1. The J segment lost 8 bases and the V segment lost 4 bases, leaving 18 bases of the junction unmatched. Germline CDR1 is MDHEN and CDR2 is SYDVKM. This CDR3 region has 17 residues.

The gene calls are TRBV6-5 and TRBJ2-3; no clear D. V lost 6 bases, J lost 2 bases, and 3 bases lay in between. CDR1 and CDR2 (germline): MNHEY, SVGAGI. There are 11 residues in the CDR3. DNA of the CDR3: TGTGCCAGCAGCAACACAGATACGCAGTATTTT. This codes for CASSNTDTQYF.

CDR3 DNA: TGTGCCAGCAGCCCAGGGGGCTACCGGGAGACCCAGTACTTC. Amino acids: CASSPGGYRETQYF. The chain carries TRBV5-4 and TRBJ2-5; 8 positions agree with TRBD1. The CDR3 is 14 residues long. The J segment lost 5 bases and the V segment lost 4 bases, leaving 7 bases of the junction unmatched. Per the germline V gene, CDR1 is SGHNT and CDR2 is YYREEE (reference sequence). The whole variable domain, remainder taken from reference TRBV5-4 and TRBJ2-5, is ETGVTQSPTHLIKTRGQQVTLRCSSQSGHNTVSWYQQALGQGPQFIFQYYREEENGRGNFPPRFSGLQFPNYSSELNVNALELDDSALYLCASSPGGYRETQYFGPGTRLLVL.

The CDR3 region has the DNA TGTGCCAGTAGTATAGCCATGGGGACAGTAGCTAACTATGGCTACACCTTC. Translated, it gives CASSIAMGTVANYGYTF. The chain combines TRBV19 with TRBJ1-2, with 7 bases fitting TRBD1. The CDR3 is 17 amino acids. CDR1 is LNHDA, CDR2 SQIVND, per germline (reference sequence). The V and J ends lost 1 base and 0 bases, in that order; junction bases with no gene match: 8. Complete variable domain (other parts from reference TRBV19 and TRBJ1-2): DGGITQSPKYLFRKEGQNVTLSCEQNLNHDAMYWYRQDPGQGLRLIYYSQIVNDFQKGDIAEGYSVSREKKESFPLTVTSAQKNPTAFYLCASSIAMGTVANYGYTFGSGTRLTVV.

The chain carries TRBV5-6 and TRBJ2-7; 8 bases fit TRBD2. Germline-derived CDR1 and CDR2 are SGHDT and YYEEEE. V shed 4 bases, J shed 1 base, and the junction held 7 bases outside the gene matches. The CDR3 is 15 residues long. The CDR3 spells CASSRRGLASYEQYF. The CDR3, as DNA: TGTGCCAGCAGCCGGCGCGGACTAGCATCCTACGAGCAGTACTTC.

The chain carries TRBV12-5 and TRBJ1-5, with D hard to call. V gave up 1 base and J gave up 13 bases, with 11 bases separating them. From germline, CDR1 is LGHNT and CDR2 FRNRAP. This CDR3 spans 12 amino acids. Here the CDR3 reads CASGLATLTQHF. CDR3 bases: TGTGCTAGTGGTTTGGCAACTTTGACTCAGCATTTT.

There are a few counts of this clone. The rearrangement joins TRBV25-1 to TRBJ1-1; possible D gene TRBD1, 5 bases. CDR3 length equals 14 residues. From germline, CDR1 is MGHDK and CDR2 SYGVNS. Trimming took off 3 bases at V and 3 bases at J, with 11 bases between the two ends. CDR3 sequence: CASSEGGLDTEAFF. The CDR3 nucleotides are TGTGCCAGCAGTGAGGGGGGACTCGACACTGAAGCTTTCTTT.

This clone was seen only once. This chain uses TRBV7-2 with TRBJ1-5, with D perhaps TRBD1 (6 bases). CDR3 size: 14 residues. Germline CDR1 and CDR2: SGHTA and FQGNSA. Trimming left V 5 bases short and J 3 bases short, with 11 bases between. The CDR3 sequence: CASSPRQANQPQHF. CDR3 sequence (DNA): TGTGCCAGCAGCCCCCGACAGGCCAATCAGCCCCAGCATTTT.

The rearrangement links TRBV28 to TRBJ1-4; 8 bases align to TRBD1. The CDR3 covers 15 residues. Trimming cost V 2 bases and J 8 bases; bases outside gene matches: 7. The germline CDR1 and CDR2 sequences are MDHEN and SYDVKM. This CDR3 is CASSLPTGVREKLFF. CDR3 sequence (DNA): TGTGCCAGCAGTTTACCGACAGGGGTGAGAGAAAAACTGTTTTTT.

This clone showed up just once. This chain uses TRBV25-1 with TRBJ1-4; TRBD1 is a possible D gene (6 bases). V dropped 2 bases and J dropped 7 bases, with 11 bases sitting between them. The CDR3 contains 14 residues. Germline CDR1 and CDR2: MGHDK and SYGVNS. For the CDR3, the DNA is TGTGCCAGCAGTGAACCGGGCAGGGGTGAAAAACTGTTTTTT. Its translation is CASSEPGRGEKLFF.